Listed here is a single TCR beta chain. Its matching antigen is unknown. The record originates from a study of regulatory dendritic cells for organ transplantation. The study's findings and limits: Among resting subsets, memory CD8+ cells contained the most alloreactive clonotypes. Mature dendritic cells appeared to drive more memory CD8+ clonal expansion than regulatory ones.

The repertoire was sequenced with immunoSEQ multiplex PCR; TCRdb's copy has only in-frame clones and lacks some. The profile shows 20,000 to 25,000 clones, approximately 83% of them singletons. Sorted subsets were CFSE-labeled and cultured roughly five days with allogeneic dendritic cells. The CDR3 has 15 amino acids. The V gene lost 5 bases and the J gene lost 3 bases, with 16 bases spanning the gap. Germline-derived CDR1 and CDR2 are SGHVS and FQNEAQ. Sequencing was done on a sample of naive CD4+ T cells from blood cultured with regulatory dendritic cells. Indicated subset: CD45RA+ naive T cells. The chain employs TRBV7-8 and TRBJ2-5; a weak D match, TRBD1 (5 bases). The receptor's source is a human donor in good health. DNA of the CDR3: TGTGCCAGCAGCCCGCAGACAGCTACAGAAGAGACCCAGTACTTC. Protein sequence: CASSPQTATEETQYF.